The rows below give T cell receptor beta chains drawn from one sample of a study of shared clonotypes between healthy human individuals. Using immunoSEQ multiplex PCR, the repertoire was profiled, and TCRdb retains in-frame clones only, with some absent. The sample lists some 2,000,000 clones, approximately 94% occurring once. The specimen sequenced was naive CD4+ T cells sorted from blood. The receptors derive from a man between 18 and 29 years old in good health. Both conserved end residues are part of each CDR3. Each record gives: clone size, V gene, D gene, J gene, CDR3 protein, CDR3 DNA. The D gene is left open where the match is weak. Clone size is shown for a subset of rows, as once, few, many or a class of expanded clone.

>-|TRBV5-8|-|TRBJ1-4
CASSLITGLTNEKLFF
TGTGCCAGCAGCTTGATAACAGGCTTGACTAATGAAAAACTGTTTTTT
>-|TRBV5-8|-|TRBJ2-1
CASSLGLLNEQFF
TGTGCCAGCAGCTTGGGACTGCTTAATGAGCAGTTCTTC
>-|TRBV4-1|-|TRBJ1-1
CASSQSSGAPMNTEAFF
TGCGCCAGCAGCCAGAGTTCCGGGGCACCCATGAACACTGAAGCTTTCTTT
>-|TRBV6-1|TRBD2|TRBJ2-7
CASSVAGGYEQYF
TGTGCCAGCAGTGTGGCGGGGGGCTACGAGCAGTACTTC
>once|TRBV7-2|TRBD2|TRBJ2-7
CASSREGPVGLEQYF
TGTGCCAGCAGCCGGGAGGGCCCAGTCGGTCTCGAGCAGTACTTC
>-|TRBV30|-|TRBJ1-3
CAWSVQLTGNTIYF
TGTGCCTGGAGTGTACAGCTGACCGGAAACACCATATATTTT
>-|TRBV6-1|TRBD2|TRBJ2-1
CASSELAANNEQFF
TGTGCCAGCAGTGAACTAGCGGCGAACAATGAGCAGTTCTTC
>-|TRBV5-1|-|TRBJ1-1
CASSLPSTEAFF
TGCGCCAGCAGCTTACCCAGTACTGAAGCTTTCTTT
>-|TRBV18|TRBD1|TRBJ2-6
CASSPWQGATGANVLTF
TGTGCCAGCTCACCGTGGCAGGGGGCGACTGGGGCCAACGTCCTGACTTTC
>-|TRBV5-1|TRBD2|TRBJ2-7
CASSLTSGTYEQYF
TGCGCCAGCAGCTTAACTAGCGGGACTTACGAGCAGTACTTC
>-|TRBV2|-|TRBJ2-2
CASSGEGAGELFF
TGTGCCAGCTCCGGAGAGGGGGCCGGGGAGCTGTTTTTT
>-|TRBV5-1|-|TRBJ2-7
CASSLGGLLFYEQYF
TGTGCCAGCAGCTTGGGCGGACTCCTTTTCTACGAGCAGTACTTC
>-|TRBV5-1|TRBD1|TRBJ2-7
CASSLWTGGAYEQYF
TGCGCCAGCAGCTTGTGGACAGGGGGCGCCTACGAGCAGTACTTC
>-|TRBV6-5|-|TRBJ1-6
CASSRTDSYNSPLHF
TGTGCCAGCAGCCGGACCGACTCCTATAATTCACCCCTCCACTTT
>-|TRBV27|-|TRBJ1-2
CASSSLVLLLGYTF
TGTGCCAGCAGTTCCCTAGTTTTGTTGTTGGGCTACACCTTC
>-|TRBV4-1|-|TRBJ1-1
CASSQDAVKDFVAFF
TGCGCCAGCAGCCAAGACGCCGTGAAGGATTTCGTAGCTTTCTTT
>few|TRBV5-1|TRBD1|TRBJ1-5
CASSLGQGGNQPQHF
TGCGCCAGCAGCTTGGGTCAGGGGGGCAATCAGCCCCAGCATTTT
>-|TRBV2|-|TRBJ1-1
CASSDSAGTEAFF
TGTGCCAGCAGTGACTCAGCGGGCACTGAAGCTTTCTTT
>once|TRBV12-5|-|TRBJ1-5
CASGLRPSGDSNQPQHF
TGTGCTAGTGGTTTGAGGCCATCAGGAGATAGCAATCAGCCCCAGCATTTT
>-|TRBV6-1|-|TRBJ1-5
CASSEPTLEPQHF
TGTGCCAGCAGTGAACCAACGTTGGAGCCCCAGCATTTT